A single T cell receptor (beta chain) is shown here with its context. Its antigen is still unknown. Base quality data are lacking; no much larger clone is found one base away. The sample belongs to a study of blood T cell repertoires in COVID-19 (TCRdb year 2020). With respect to the entire study: Samples covering the acute and convalescent phases of COVID-19 were provided by collaborators in the United States, Italy and Spain. The prospective study material was composed of cDNA or gDNA derived from T cells, B-cell-depleted T cells, or PBMCs. Subjects who had been exposed to COVID-19, were actively infected with it, or had recovered from it provided the deeply sampled blood TCRbeta repertoires that made up the dataset. The repertoires were made available in a free public database intended to serve as a resource for research on the immune response to SARS-CoV-2. Samples were obtained from the ongoing ImmuneRACE study (first 160 participants) and from 1,200 or so subjects provided by 6 global collaborators. Sample metadata almost always included a de-identified subject ID, COVID-19 status, age in years and sex. Where available, HLA class I and class II types were obtained from metadata supplied by the sample provider rather than from assay-based typing. The investigation overall reported the following: How much clinical and demographic metadata was included differed by source and by participant, and the metadata was provided uncurated.

The collaborating institutions used their own protocols to collect whole blood in K2EDTA tubes. For TCRbeta analysis, collaborators shipped samples in one of three forms: frozen whole blood, isolated PBMCs, or DNA extracted from either of those sample types. TCRbeta CDR3 regions were amplified from genomic DNA using the immunoSEQ Assay, a bias-controlled multiplex PCR. Per the authors' processing: The number of nucleated cells in each sample was estimated from the amplification of reference gene primers within the assay. To quantify the absolute abundance of each unique TCRbeta CDR3 rearrangement, sequence reads were collapsed and filtered. For each sample, productive Simpson clonality was calculated as the square root of Simpson's diversity index over productive rearrangements. TCRdb's version of the immuneACCESS table is confined to in-frame rearrangements and falls short of the full clone set. An unresolved V gene accounts for under half of the shortfall where checked; the remainder is of unknown origin. That table furnishes V, J and clone size, whereas the DNA furnished D and trimming. The sample records fewer than 120,000 clones, 76% of which are singletons. The top ten hold around 3.5% of the sample.

The receptor was derived from an elderly woman with acute or convalescent COVID-19. The specimen sequenced was peripheral blood.

This receptor carries the CDR3 CASSPPFSGNTGELFF. The DNA reads as follows: TGTGCCAGCAGCCCCCCGTTTAGCGGGAACACCGGGGAGCTGTTTTTT. The sequence links TRBV5-4 to TRBJ2-2, and TRBD2 may be the D gene, going by 6 matching bases. The CDR3 goes from the cysteine to the phenylalanine over 16 residues. The entry retains the CDR3 DNA only, 48 bases that are in frame from base 1. In the germline V gene (reference sequence), CDR1 corresponds to SGHNT and CDR2 to YYREEE. V sheds 4 bases and J sheds 1 base, leaving 14 bases between their ends. The full variable domain, completed from the reference TRBV5-4 and TRBJ2-2 proteins outside the CDR3, reads ETGVTQSPTHLIKTRGQQVTLRCSSQSGHNTVSWYQQALGQGPQFIFQYYREEENGRGNFPPRFSGLQFPNYSSELNVNALELDDSALYLCASSPPFSGNTGELFFGEGSRLTVL.